This entry lists 4 T cell receptor beta chains sequenced from one sample in a study of T cells in Graves' hyperthyroidism and ophthalmopathy. Amplified TCR beta CDR3 regions came from RNA transcripts. When the TCR CDR3 underwent first-round RT-PCR, the HTBI primer set was used. One entry per CDR3 protein results from TCRdb running MiXCR on the multiplex PCR reads. The sample shows about 610,000 distinct CDR3 sequences, 15% to 20% of them seen only once. Source material: blood. Receptors originate from a woman in her thirties or forties with Graves' ophthalmopathy.

This clonotype was seen repeatedly, ten times or more. The chain joins TRBV2 to TRBJ2-3, with a weak D call TRBD2 (6 bases). The germline gives CDR1 SNHLY, CDR2 FYNNEI. Between the trimmed V and J ends, which lost 8 bases and 6 bases, there was a span of 15 bases. This CDR3 has 13 residues. The CDR3 here is CASRALASDTQYF. As DNA, the CDR3 is TGTGCCAGCCGAGCACTAGCTTCCGATACGCAGTATTTT.

V is TRBV20-1 and J is TRBJ2-1, with D hard to call. CDR1 and CDR2 (germline): DFQATT, SNEGSKA (reference sequence). This CDR3 spans 10 amino acids. CDR3 nucleotides: TGCAGAATCGCACACAATGAGCAGTTCTTC. It encodes CRIAHNEQFF.

The J gene is TRBJ1-1, the V gene TRBV2, with TRBD1 matching 8 bases. Germline CDR1 SNHLY, CDR2 FYNNEI. This CDR3 has 14 residues. V trimming: 6 bases; J trimming: 1 base; junction bases outside the gene matches: 4. In DNA form, the CDR3 reads TGTGCCAGCAGGGACAGGGTTCGGAACACTGAAGCTTTCTTT. The encoded protein is CASRDRVRNTEAFF.

This clonotype was counted ten times or more. The genes are TRBV2 and TRBJ2-3; tentatively, D is TRBD2 (5 bases). Germline CDR1 and CDR2: SNHLY and FYNNEI. The CDR3 loop spans 15 amino acids. Trimming pared 5 bases from V and 4 bases from J, leaving 16 bases between. The CDR3 nucleotides read TGTGCCAGCAGTAAGGACTCCCCGGGGTCAGATACGCAGTATTTT. Translation: CASSKDSPGSDTQYF.